Each of the 13 T cell receptor beta chains below was sequenced from the same sample in a study of blood T cell repertoires in COVID-19. Data came from immunoSEQ multiplex PCR; TCRdb stores just in-frame clones and leaves some out. The table lists tens of thousands of clones, 79% of them singletons. Material: peripheral blood. These receptor sequences come from a man in his sixties with active or convalescent COVID-19.

The chain recombines TRBV5-4 with TRBJ1-1, with D possibly TRBD1 on 5 matching bases. Germline CDR1 reads SGHNT; CDR2 reads YYREEE (reference sequence). V gave up 2 bases and J gave up 3 bases, with 11 bases separating them. The length of the CDR3 is 14 residues. CDR3 region: CASSFSQADTEAFF. CDR3 DNA: TGTGCCAGCAGCTTTTCACAGGCTGACACTGAAGCTTTCTTT.

There are a few counts of this clone. The chain employs TRBV7-3 and TRBJ2-3; D is unclear. The V end lost 3 bases, the J end lost 1 base, and 11 bases lay between the germline ends. The CDR3 is 15 amino acids. CDR1 SGHTA and CDR2 FQGTGA come from the germline V gene. DNA of the CDR3: TGTGCCAGCAGCTTGTGGGCTTCGCGCACAGATACGCAGTATTTT. Translation: CASSLWASRTDTQYF.

This sequence joins TRBV7-7 and TRBJ2-4; D ambiguous. Trimming left V 1 base short and J 8 bases short, with 9 bases between. In germline, CDR1 is SSHAT, CDR2 FNYEAQ (reference sequence). This CDR3 region has 13 residues. The CDR3 protein is CASSLVPGDIQYF. CDR3 coding DNA: TGTGCCAGCAGCTTAGTCCCGGGTGACATTCAGTACTTC.

The CDR3, as DNA: TGTGCCAGCAGCTTGGTCCGAGACTCCTACGAGCAGTACTTC. Encoded protein: CASSLVRDSYEQYF. The chain recombines TRBV7-2 with TRBJ2-7, with D unclear. The CDR3 runs 14 residues. The germline gives CDR1 SGHTA, CDR2 FQGNSA. Trimming removed 3 bases at V and 0 bases at J, with 9 bases between.

The chain is built from TRBV7-2 and TRBJ2-5; 10 bases agree with TRBD2. With 5 bases clipped from V and 2 bases from J, the junction kept 5 bases outside the gene matches. The CDR3 covers 15 residues. Germline CDR1 and CDR2: SGHTA and FQGNSA. The CDR3 sequence: CASSRLAGGQETQYF. CDR3 DNA: TGTGCCAGCAGCCGTTTAGCGGGGGGTCAAGAGACCCAGTACTTC.

The chain links TRBV7-2 to TRBJ2-5; the D is unclear. Germline CDR1 SGHTA, CDR2 FQGNSA. Trimming shortened V by 1 base and J by 4 bases, and 19 bases separated the two germline ends. This CDR3 has 17 residues. The CDR3 loop reads CASSLDSASWARETQYF. CDR3 nucleotide sequence: TGTGCCAGCAGCTTAGATTCGGCGAGTTGGGCCCGAGAGACCCAGTACTTC.

The chain combines TRBV5-8 with TRBJ2-7; unclear D gene. This CDR3 spans 13 amino acids. Germline-derived CDR1 and CDR2 are SGHTS and YDEGEE. V dropped 2 bases and J dropped 0 bases, with 6 bases sitting between them. The CDR3 region has the DNA TGTGCCAGCAGCTTCACGGGCTCCTACGAGCAGTACTTC. Its protein is CASSFTGSYEQYF.

The genes are TRBV5-1 and TRBJ2-7; D gene unclear. The CDR3 is 13 residues long. Between the trimmed V and J ends, which lost 0 bases and 2 bases, there was a span of 6 bases. Germline V gene sequence: CDR1 SGHRS, CDR2 YFSETQ. CDR3 sequence: CASSLGGPYEQYF. CDR3 in DNA: TGCGCCAGCAGCTTGGGAGGCCCCTACGAGCAGTACTTC.

This chain links TRBV3-1 (or the pseudogene TRBV3-2) with TRBJ2-4; D remains unclear. Trimming stripped 0 bases from V and 9 bases from J, with 6 bases between. The CDR3 spans 12 residues. In germline, CDR1 is LGHDT, CDR2 YNNKEL (reference sequence). The DNA of the CDR3 is TGTGCCAGCAGCCAAGAAAGAGGCATTCAGTACTTC. As protein: CASSQERGIQYF.

The chain uses TRBV18 and TRBJ1-2; D is undetermined. This CDR3 has 13 amino acids. The germline CDR1 and CDR2 sequences are KGHSH and LQKENI. Trimming removed 2 bases at V and 7 bases at J, with 11 bases between. The CDR3: CASSPGGSFGYTF. The CDR3 DNA follows: TGTGCCAGCTCACCAGGCGGAAGTTTTGGCTACACCTTC.

A word on this clone: At the DNA level, this CDR3 is encoded by other sequences in the same sample as well. The chain uses TRBV7-2 and TRBJ2-5; weak D call: TRBD2 (5 bases). Looked up from germline, CDR1 is SGHTA and CDR2 is FQGNSA. V gave up 0 bases and J gave up 5 bases, with 10 bases separating them. The CDR3 sequence is 14 residues long. CDR3 residues: CASSLAGGRETQYF. Here the CDR3 DNA reads TGTGCCAGCAGCTTAGCCGGAGGTCGGGAGACCCAGTACTTC.

The chain links TRBV7-9 to TRBJ2-5; TRBD1 is a possible D gene (6 bases). V shed 10 bases and J shed 5 bases, with 20 bases lying between them. Germline V gene sequence: CDR1 SEHNR, CDR2 FQNEAQ (reference sequence). This CDR3 has 14 amino acids. Here the CDR3 reads CATADGGGWETQYF. The DNA of the CDR3 is TGTGCCACCGCCGATGGGGGCGGTTGGGAGACCCAGTACTTC. The full variable domain, with the rest looked up from reference TRBV7-9 and TRBJ2-5, is DTGVSQNPRHKITKRGQNVTFRCDPISEHNRLYWYRQTLGQGPEFLTYFQNEAQLEKSRLLSDRFSAERPKGSFSTLEIQRTEQGDSAMYLCATADGGGWETQYFGPGTRLLVL.

The chain couples TRBV3-1 (or the pseudogene TRBV3-2) to TRBJ2-2, with D maybe TRBD1 (6 bases). The germline V gene encodes CDR1 LGHDT and CDR2 YNNKEL (reference sequence). V shed 3 bases and J shed 5 bases, with 10 bases lying between them. The length of the CDR3 is 14 residues. CDR3 nucleotides: TGTGCCAGCAGCCAGGGGGCAGGGACCGGGGAGCTGTTTTTT. It translates to CASSQGAGTGELFF.